Sequencing of this T cell receptor (beta chain) was carried out in a study of glioma-infiltrating T cells after dendritic cell vaccination. General study results and limits: No direct clonality-survival link was found; a diverse polyclonal response may matter.

Germline V lookup: CDR1 SEHNR, CDR2 FQNEAQ (reference sequence). V was trimmed by 1 base and J by 1 base, leaving 11 bases between them. The CDR3 spans 15 residues. Remarks on this clone: As yet, its antigen is unknown.

The PCR used 60 V beta and 13 J beta primers. TCRdb's copy holds only in-frame clones and misses some; the assay was immunoSEQ multiplex PCR. Here the sample spans about 90,000 clones, about 84% being singletons. Blood PBMC samples: pre-vaccination, two weeks post third vaccination, and at tumor progression. V and J are TRBV7-9 and TRBJ2-7; D call uncertain. Specimen: blood, collected before dendritic cell vaccination. The sequence came from a human donor with glioblastoma. DNA of the CDR3: TGTGCCAGCAGCTTAGTTGTCCCCGGGTCCTACGAGCAGTACTTC. It yields the protein CASSLVVPGSYEQYF.